The 5 T cell receptor beta chains reported below all come from one sample, sequenced in a study of cytomegalovirus exposure and HLA in healthy donors listed by TCRdb under 2017. Library construction relied on the immunoSEQ multiplex PCR assay. TCRdb re-hosts the immuneACCESS table, in-frame sequences only. Its copies lack some clones; in the studies checked, an unresolved V gene accounts for under half of them, and the cause for the rest is not known. The sample includes under 200,000 clones, with roughly 90% observed a single time. The leading ten clones occupy over 4% of the sample. The source material was PBMCs. These TCRs come from a man between 18 and 29 years old in good health and CMV-seropositive.

V is TRBV5-1 and J is TRBJ2-3; D remains ambiguous. The CDR3 has 15 amino acids. Trimming took off 0 bases at V and 4 bases at J, with 12 bases between the two ends. Germline assignment: CDR1 SGHRS and CDR2 YFSETQ. DNA of the CDR3: TGCGCCAGCAGCTTGGGAGGTATGAAGGCAGATACGCAGTATTTT. It encodes CASSLGGMKADTQYF.

This chain joins TRBV4-1 and TRBJ2-1, with TRBD2 identical over 8 bases. The CDR3 consists of 17 residues. From germline, CDR1 is MGHRA and CDR2 YSYEKL. Trimming removed 0 bases from V and 5 bases from J; junction bases left unmatched: 9. This CDR3 reads CASSQDLLLAGDNEQFF. The CDR3 nucleotides read TGCGCCAGCAGCCAAGACCTCCTCCTAGCGGGCGACAATGAGCAGTTCTTC.

This chain uses TRBV5-1 with TRBJ2-7, with 10 positions matching TRBD1. This CDR3 has 16 amino acids. Trimming removed 4 bases from V and 2 bases from J; junction bases left unmatched: 9. Per the germline V gene, CDR1 is SGHRS and CDR2 is YFSETQ. The CDR3 bases are TGCGCCAGCAGCGAAGGGACAGGGGCAGGGGCCTACGAGCAGTACTTC. It encodes CASSEGTGAGAYEQYF.

This chain links TRBV9 with TRBJ2-1, with 7 bases fitting TRBD2. Germline CDR1 is SGDLS and CDR2 is YYNGEE. The CDR3 contains 15 residues. After removal of 4 bases from V and 4 bases from J, the junction contained 8 bases not matched to a gene. CDR3 sequence (DNA): TGTGCCAGCAGCACTCGACTAGCTACTTACAATGAGCAGTTCTTC. It is translated as CASSTRLATYNEQFF.

This clone was recorded a few times. CDR3 in DNA: TGTGCCAGCAACCGGGTCCCCTACGAGCAGTACTTC. Protein: CASNRVPYEQYF. The chain recombines TRBV2 with TRBJ2-7; no reliable D call. Germline CDR1 and CDR2: SNHLY and FYNNEI. Trimming cost V 7 bases and J 2 bases, with 9 bases left between them. The CDR3 is 12 residues long.